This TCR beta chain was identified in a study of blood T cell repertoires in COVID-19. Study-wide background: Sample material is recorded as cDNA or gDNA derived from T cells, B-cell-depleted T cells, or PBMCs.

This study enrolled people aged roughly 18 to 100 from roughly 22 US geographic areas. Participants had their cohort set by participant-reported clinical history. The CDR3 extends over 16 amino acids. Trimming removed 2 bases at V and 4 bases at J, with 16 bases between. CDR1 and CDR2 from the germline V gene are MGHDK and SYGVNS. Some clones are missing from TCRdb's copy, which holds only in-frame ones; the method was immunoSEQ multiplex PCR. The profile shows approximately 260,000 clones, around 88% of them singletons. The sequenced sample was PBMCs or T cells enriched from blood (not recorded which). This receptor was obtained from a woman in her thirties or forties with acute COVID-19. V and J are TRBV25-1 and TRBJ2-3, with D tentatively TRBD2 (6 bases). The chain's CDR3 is CASSEAGGLLADTQYF. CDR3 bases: TGTGCCAGCAGTGAAGCAGGAGGGCTACTGGCAGATACGCAGTATTTT.